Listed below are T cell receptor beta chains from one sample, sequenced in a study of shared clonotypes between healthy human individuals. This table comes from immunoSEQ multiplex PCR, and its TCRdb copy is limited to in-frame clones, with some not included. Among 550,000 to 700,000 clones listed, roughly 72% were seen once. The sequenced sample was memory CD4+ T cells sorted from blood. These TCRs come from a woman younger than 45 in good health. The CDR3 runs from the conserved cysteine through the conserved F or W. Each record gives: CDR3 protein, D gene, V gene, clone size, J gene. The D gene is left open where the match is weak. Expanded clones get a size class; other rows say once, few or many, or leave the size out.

CDR3: CASSVGGTEAFF; D: .; V: TRBV7-9; size: few; J: TRBJ1-1
CDR3: CASQKSGSGYEQYF; D: TRBD2; V: TRBV2; size: .; J: TRBJ2-7
CDR3: CASTNGGFNNEQFF; D: .; V: TRBV28; size: .; J: TRBJ2-1
CDR3: CASGNGGRTYEQYF; D: .; V: TRBV28; size: .; J: TRBJ2-7
CDR3: CAISDRQMEAETQYF; D: .; V: TRBV10-3; size: .; J: TRBJ2-5
CDR3: CASSPVAGGEQYF; D: TRBD2; V: TRBV5-1; size: .; J: TRBJ2-7
CDR3: CASSGVGYEQYF; D: .; V: TRBV19; size: .; J: TRBJ2-7
CDR3: CASSRRAEVNQPQHF; D: .; V: TRBV19; size: .; J: TRBJ1-5
CDR3: CASSSGSRLRETQYF; D: .; V: TRBV28; size: .; J: TRBJ2-5
CDR3: CASSYDGDNTEAFF; D: .; V: TRBV6-6; size: .; J: TRBJ1-1
CDR3: CASSLSGTSVNEQFF; D: TRBD2; V: TRBV5-5; size: .; J: TRBJ2-1
CDR3: CASKTGGVDTGELFF; D: TRBD2; V: TRBV28; size: .; J: TRBJ2-2
CDR3: CASRDSGETQYF; D: .; V: TRBV10-2; size: .; J: TRBJ2-5
CDR3: CASSSITSGRGNEQFF; D: TRBD2; V: TRBV5-4; size: few; J: TRBJ2-1
CDR3: CASSTQGAGQPQHF; D: TRBD1; V: TRBV7-2; size: .; J: TRBJ1-5
CDR3: CAISGKGNTEAFF; D: .; V: TRBV10-3; size: .; J: TRBJ1-1
CDR3: CVISQESGYGYTF; D: .; V: TRBV10-3; size: .; J: TRBJ1-2
CDR3: CASSPSGSPYEQYF; D: TRBD2; V: TRBV27; size: .; J: TRBJ2-7
CDR3: CASSLDFPGLAEEETQYF; D: TRBD2; V: TRBV11-3; size: .; J: TRBJ2-5
CDR3: CASLAANYEQYF; D: .; V: TRBV6-5; size: .; J: TRBJ2-7
CDR3: CASSHGSTMNTEAFF; D: .; V: TRBV5-1; size: .; J: TRBJ1-1
CDR3: CASSLEIKLGDTQYF; D: .; V: TRBV5-1; size: .; J: TRBJ2-3
CDR3: CASSSRDRGRNQPQHF; D: TRBD1; V: TRBV19; size: .; J: TRBJ1-5
CDR3: CASSQDRSSYEQYF; D: .; V: TRBV4-1; size: .; J: TRBJ2-7
CDR3: CASSVGGIEQFF; D: .; V: TRBV9; size: .; J: TRBJ2-1